This entry describes one T cell receptor beta chain. The CDR3 runs 15 residues. V was pared by 5 bases and J by 2 bases, with 13 bases between. Germline CDR1 SGHAT, CDR2 FQNNGV. This sample is part of a study of blood T cell repertoires in COVID-19. For the study at large: Sample material is recorded as cDNA or gDNA derived from T cells, B-cell-depleted T cells, or PBMCs.

Generated by immunoSEQ multiplex PCR, the TCRdb table keeps only in-frame clones and is missing some. The sample has some 160,000 clones, 89% seen once. The J gene is TRBJ2-1, the V gene TRBV11-2, with D tentatively TRBD1 (6 bases). The sequenced material came from peripheral blood. This receptor was taken from a man aged 60 to 69 with acute or convalescent COVID-19. The CDR3 bases are TGTGCCAGCAGCGGAAGGGGGATTCCCTACAATGAGCAGTTCTTC. Its translation is CASSGRGIPYNEQFF.